Given below is one TCR beta chain in context. Its antigen is unknown. The sample originates from a study of radiation and T cells in renal cell carcinoma. Whole-study context: Nephrectomy followed 15 Gy stereotactic body radiation by 4 weeks.

The germline CDR1 and CDR2 sequences are SGHRS and YFSETQ. The CDR3 is 13 residues long. Trimming removed 5 bases from V and 6 bases from J; junction bases left unmatched: 1. Time point meaning: blood 2 weeks post-SBRT. Noted treatment: 15 Gy SBRT to primary tumor, nephrectomy 4 weeks later. Blood was sampled at baseline, 2 weeks and 4 weeks after SBRT. Study results and limitations: Baseline intratumoral clonotype presence is unknown without pretreatment biopsies.

The assay was immunoSEQ multiplex PCR, and TCRdb's table has in-frame clones only and misses some. The table lists 45,000 to 55,000 clones, more than 80% of them singletons. The source of this sequence is a woman between 70 and 85 years old with renal cell carcinoma. Sequences were derived from blood, sampled from a patient whose treatment included radiotherapy and nephrectomy. The genes are TRBV5-1 and TRBJ2-3, with 12 bases that match TRBD2. In DNA, the CDR3 is TGCGCCAGCAGTCTAGCGGGAGGGGATACGCAGTATTTT. Residues: CASSLAGGDTQYF.